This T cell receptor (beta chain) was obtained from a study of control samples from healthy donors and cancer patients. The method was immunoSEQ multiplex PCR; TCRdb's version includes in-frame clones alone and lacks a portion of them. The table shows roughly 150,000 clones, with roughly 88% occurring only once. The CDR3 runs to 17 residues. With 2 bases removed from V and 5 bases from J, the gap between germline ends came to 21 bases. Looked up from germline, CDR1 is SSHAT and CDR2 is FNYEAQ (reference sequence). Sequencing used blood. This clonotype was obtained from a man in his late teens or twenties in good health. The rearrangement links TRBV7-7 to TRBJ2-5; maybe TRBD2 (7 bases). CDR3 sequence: CASSLWGLIRGAETQYF. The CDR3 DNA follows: TGTGCCAGCAGCTTATGGGGCTTGATCCGGGGGGCGGAGACCCAGTACTTC. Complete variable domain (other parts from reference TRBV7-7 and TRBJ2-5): GAGVSQSPRYKVTKRGQDVTLRCDPISSHATLYWYQQALGQGPEFLTYFNYEAQPDKSGLPSDRFSAERPEGSISTLTIQRTEQRDSAMYRCASSLWGLIRGAETQYFGPGTRLLVL.